Each of the 22 T cell receptor beta chains below was sequenced from the same sample in a study of shared clonotypes between healthy human individuals. Libraries were prepared by immunoSEQ multiplex PCR; TCRdb keeps only in-frame clonotypes and omits some of them. This sample has hundreds of thousands of clones; approximately 79% occur once, and the top ten carry 10%. Sequenced sample: memory CD4+ T cells sorted from blood. Stated subset: CD45RA-negative fraction. The receptor set was obtained from a man aged 30 to 39 in good health.

This clone was picked up one time. The chain employs TRBV7-9 and TRBJ2-1; D is unclear. The V end lost 3 bases, the J end lost 8 bases, and 11 bases lay between the germline ends. Germline loops: CDR1 SEHNR, CDR2 FQNEAQ (reference sequence). The CDR3 loop spans 13 amino acids. Here the CDR3 DNA reads TGTGCCAGCAGCTTGGGTCACTATGATGAGCAGTTCTTC. It yields the protein CASSLGHYDEQFF.

This chain joins TRBV7-9 and TRBJ2-1, with 11 bases that match TRBD2. Germline assignment: CDR1 SEHNR and CDR2 FQNEAQ (reference sequence). The trim removed 1 base at V and 4 bases at J, leaving 3 bases unmatched. This CDR3 region has 16 residues. The CDR3 loop reads CASSLGGTSGYNEQFF. For the CDR3, the DNA is TGTGCCAGCAGCTTAGGGGGGACTAGCGGATACAATGAGCAGTTCTTC.

J is TRBJ2-3 and V is TRBV28; D remains unclear. V lost 1 base and J lost 2, with 13 bases in between. Germline V gene data show CDR1 as MDHEN and CDR2 as SYDVKM. The CDR3 loop spans 16 amino acids. The CDR3 protein is CASSLLTNLPTDTQYF. The DNA for the CDR3 is TGTGCCAGCAGTTTATTGACCAACCTGCCCACAGATACGCAGTATTTT. Together with reference TRBV28 and TRBJ2-3, the CDR3 gives the full variable domain: DVKVTQSSRYLVKRTGEKVFLECVQDMDHENMFWYRQDPGLGLRLIYFSYDVKMKEKGDIPEGYSVSREKKERFSLILESASTNQTSMYLCASSLLTNLPTDTQYFGPGTRLTVL.

V usage is TRBV10-3 and J usage is TRBJ1-2, with D unclear. The V and J ends lost 3 bases and 1 base respectively, with 3 bases between them. Germline loops: CDR1 ENHRY, CDR2 SYGVKD. There are 12 residues in the CDR3. CDR3 nucleotides: TGTGCCATCAGTGACAATAACTATGGCTACACCTTC. Residues: CAISDNNYGYTF.

The J gene is TRBJ2-7, the V gene TRBV5-4; TRBD2 matches 13 bases. Germline trimming cut 7 bases from V and 3 bases from J; bases unmatched to any gene: 7. The CDR3 has 15 amino acids. CDR1 and CDR2 (germline): SGHNT, YYREEE (reference sequence). The CDR3 spells CASGGLAGTFYEQYF. CDR3 in DNA: TGTGCCAGCGGGGGACTAGCGGGAACTTTCTACGAGCAGTACTTC.

This sequence joins TRBV25-1 and TRBJ2-1; 7 nucleotides agree with TRBD2. Germline lookup yields CDR1 MGHDK and CDR2 SYGVNS. The CDR3 has 17 residues. V lost 4 bases, J lost 4 bases, and 13 bases stayed unmatched. The DNA of the CDR3 is TGTGCCAGCAGTGCCATTCCTCTAGCGGAAGAATACAATGAGCAGTTCTTC. Protein product: CASSAIPLAEEYNEQFF.

The chain employs TRBV10-3 and TRBJ1-4; 9 positions agree with TRBD1. The trim removed 2 bases at V and 7 bases at J, leaving 2 bases unmatched. CDR3 length: 14 amino acids. In germline, CDR1 is ENHRY, CDR2 SYGVKD. This chain's CDR3 is CAISEGTGLEKLFF. The CDR3 DNA follows: TGTGCCATCAGTGAGGGGACAGGGCTTGAAAAACTGTTTTTT.

The CDR3 coding sequence is TGTGCCAGCAGTGCTTCAACCAATCGGGACGGGAGGGACAATGAGCAGTTCTTC. This codes for CASSASTNRDGRDNEQFF. The chain recombines TRBV6-4 with TRBJ2-1; 8 nucleotides match TRBD2. V was clipped by 4 bases and J by 5 bases; unmatched bases: 16. The CDR3 spans 18 residues. Germline lookup yields CDR1 MRHNA and CDR2 SNTAGT.

This rearrangement joins TRBV2 to TRBJ2-1, with 8 bases fitting TRBD2. V shed 7 bases, J shed 5 bases, and the junction held 7 bases outside the gene matches. The CDR3 covers 14 residues. Germline lookup yields CDR1 SNHLY and CDR2 FYNNEI. The CDR3 spells CASKRLANNNEQFF. The CDR3 DNA follows: TGTGCCAGCAAGAGACTAGCGAATAACAATGAGCAGTTCTTC.

The chain combines TRBV28 with TRBJ2-5, with D tentatively TRBD2 (6 bases). Germline V CDR1 and CDR2: MDHEN, SYDVKM. The CDR3 loop spans 13 amino acids. Trimming stripped 2 bases from V and 5 bases from J, with 9 bases between. CDR3 amino acids: CASSLLGSETQYF. CDR3 coding DNA: TGTGCCAGCAGTTTACTCGGGAGTGAGACCCAGTACTTC.

The sample holds many counts of this clone. In the same sample, other DNA sequences code for this CDR3. This rearrangement joins TRBV25-1 to TRBJ2-2; D gene ambiguous. CDR1 and CDR2 from the germline V gene are MGHDK and SYGVNS. Trimming left V 3 bases short and J 7 bases short, with 12 bases between. CDR3 length: 14 residues. Here the CDR3 DNA reads TGTGCCAGCAGTGAGGGCGGAAGAAGCGGGGAGCTGTTTTTT. This codes for CASSEGGRSGELFF.

The V gene is TRBV2, the J gene TRBJ2-3; 11 bases map to TRBD2. Germline CDR1 reads SNHLY; CDR2 reads FYNNEI. The CDR3 has 14 amino acids. Trimming removed 6 bases from V and 5 bases from J; junction bases left unmatched: 4. The CDR3 DNA reads as TGTGCCAGCAGACTAGCGGGAGTGGGAGATACGCAGTATTTT. The encoded protein is CASRLAGVGDTQYF.

This clone was seen a single time. The chain couples TRBV7-3 to TRBJ2-7, with 8 bases that match TRBD2. Germline V CDR1 and CDR2: SGHTA, FQGTGA. CDR3 length: 17 residues. Trimming at V came to 1 base and at J to 6 bases, leaving 14 bases not matched to a gene. In DNA, the CDR3 is TGTGCCAGCAGCTTAAATTCTCCGGGGAGCGGGAGCGGCGAGCAGTACTTC. Translated, it gives CASSLNSPGSGSGEQYF.

This clone was recorded once. J is TRBJ2-1 and V is TRBV6-1; 12 bases fit TRBD2. The germline V gene has CDR1 MNHNS and CDR2 SASEGT. With 6 bases clipped from V and 6 bases from J, the junction kept 3 bases outside the gene matches. This CDR3 contains 14 residues. Here the CDR3 DNA reads TGTGCCAGCAGGACTAGCGGGAGTTTCAATGAGCAGTTCTTC. Protein sequence: CASRTSGSFNEQFF.

This rearrangement joins TRBV6-5 to TRBJ2-2, with TRBD1 as a possible D gene (5 bases). Germline CDR1 MNHEY, CDR2 SVGAGI. This CDR3 region has 14 residues. The germline V and J ends were trimmed by 5 bases and 6 bases, with 13 bases remaining between them. CDR3 coding DNA: TGTGCCAGCAGTCTGACACCAGGGTCCGGGGAGCTGTTTTTT. This codes for CASSLTPGSGELFF.

The J gene is TRBJ2-7, the V gene TRBV5-4, with D perhaps TRBD2 (6 bases). The germline gives CDR1 SGHNT, CDR2 YYREEE (reference sequence). The CDR3 has 15 residues. The ends were cut back, 7 bases at V and 4 bases at J, with 21 bases in the middle. This chain's CDR3 is CASGYPDGGRYEQYF. DNA for the CDR3: TGTGCCAGCGGCTACCCCGACGGTGGGAGGTACGAGCAGTACTTC. The whole variable domain, filled in from reference TRBV5-4 and TRBJ2-7, reads ETGVTQSPTHLIKTRGQQVTLRCSSQSGHNTVSWYQQALGQGPQFIFQYYREEENGRGNFPPRFSGLQFPNYSSELNVNALELDDSALYLCASGYPDGGRYEQYFGPGTRLTVT.

The chain joins TRBV5-8 to TRBJ2-3; D uncertain. Germline CDR1 and CDR2: SGHTS and YDEGEE. Trimming removed 3 bases at V and 0 bases at J, with 11 bases between. The CDR3 consists of 15 residues. CDR3 amino acids: CASSWRAASTDTQYF. CDR3 bases: TGTGCCAGCAGCTGGCGCGCGGCTAGCACAGATACGCAGTATTTT.

The chain links TRBV10-3 to TRBJ2-3, with D unresolved. V dropped 4 bases and J dropped 2 bases, with 13 bases sitting between them. The germline CDR1 and CDR2 sequences are ENHRY and SYGVKD. The CDR3 spans 15 residues. The CDR3 sequence is CAISVDGGDTDTQYF. CDR3 nucleotide sequence: TGTGCCATCAGTGTTGACGGCGGCGACACAGATACGCAGTATTTT.

The J gene is TRBJ1-5, the V gene TRBV5-1, with D unclear. This CDR3 spans 15 amino acids. With 2 bases removed from V and 0 bases from J, the gap between germline ends came to 9 bases. The V gene's germline CDR1 is SGHRS and CDR2 YFSETQ. In DNA form, the CDR3 reads TGCGCCAGCAGCTTCGCGGGGAATAGCAATCAGCCCCAGCATTTT. Translating it yields CASSFAGNSNQPQHF.

The genes are TRBV6-5 and TRBJ2-1, with 8 bases fitting TRBD2. Per germline, CDR1 MNHEY and CDR2 SVGAGI. The CDR3 consists of 14 residues. Germline trimming cut 8 bases from V and 6 bases from J; bases unmatched to any gene: 9. CDR3 loop: CASRLGSGTNEQFF. CDR3 coding DNA: TGTGCCAGCCGGCTTGGTAGCGGGACCAATGAGCAGTTCTTC.

This chain uses TRBV7-9 with TRBJ2-5; tentatively, D is TRBD1 (6 bases). The germline V gene has CDR1 SEHNR and CDR2 FQNEAQ (reference sequence). Trimming removed 2 bases at V and 4 bases at J, with 17 bases between. The CDR3 contains 16 residues. Written as DNA, the CDR3 is TGTGCCAGCAGCTTACGAGGGGCCAGGGGCATAGAGACCCAGTACTTC. This codes for CASSLRGARGIETQYF.

The CDR3 DNA reads as TGTGCCAGCAGTGAAACCCCCGGAGGAGAGACCCAGTACTTC. Amino acids: CASSETPGGETQYF. The gene calls are TRBV2 and TRBJ2-5; possible D gene TRBD2, 5 bases. CDR1 and CDR2 (germline): SNHLY, FYNNEI. CDR3 length equals 14 residues. Trimming left V 2 bases short and J 4 bases short, with 11 bases between. The variable domain in full, completed from reference TRBV2 and TRBJ2-5, reads EPEVTQTPSHQVTQMGQEVILRCVPISNHLYFYWYRQILGQKVEFLVSFYNNEISEKSEIFDDQFSVERPDGSNFTLKIRSTKLEDSAMYFCASSETPGGETQYFGPGTRLLVL.